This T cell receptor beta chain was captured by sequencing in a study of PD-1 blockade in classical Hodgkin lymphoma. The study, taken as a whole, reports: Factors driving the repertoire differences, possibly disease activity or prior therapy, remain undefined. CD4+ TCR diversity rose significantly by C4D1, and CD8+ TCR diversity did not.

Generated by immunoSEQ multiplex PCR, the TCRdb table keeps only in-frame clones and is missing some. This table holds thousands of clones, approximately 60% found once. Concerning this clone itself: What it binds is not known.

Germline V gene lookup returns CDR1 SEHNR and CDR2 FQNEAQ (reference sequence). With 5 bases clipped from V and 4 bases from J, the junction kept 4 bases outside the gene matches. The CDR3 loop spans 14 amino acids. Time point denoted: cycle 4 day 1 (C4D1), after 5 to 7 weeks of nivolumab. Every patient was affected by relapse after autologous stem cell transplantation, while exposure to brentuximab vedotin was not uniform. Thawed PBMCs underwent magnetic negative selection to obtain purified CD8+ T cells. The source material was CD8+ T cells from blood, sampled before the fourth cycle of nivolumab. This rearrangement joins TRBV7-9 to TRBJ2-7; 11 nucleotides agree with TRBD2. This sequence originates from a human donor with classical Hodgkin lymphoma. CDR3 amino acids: CASSGSSGRYEQYF. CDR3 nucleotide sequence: TGTGCCAGCAGCGGGTCTAGCGGGAGGTACGAGCAGTACTTC. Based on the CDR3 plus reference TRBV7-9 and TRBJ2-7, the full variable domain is DTGVSQNPRHKITKRGQNVTFRCDPISEHNRLYWYRQTLGQGPEFLTYFQNEAQLEKSRLLSDRFSAERPKGSFSTLEIQRTEQGDSAMYLCASSGSSGRYEQYFGPGTRLTVT.